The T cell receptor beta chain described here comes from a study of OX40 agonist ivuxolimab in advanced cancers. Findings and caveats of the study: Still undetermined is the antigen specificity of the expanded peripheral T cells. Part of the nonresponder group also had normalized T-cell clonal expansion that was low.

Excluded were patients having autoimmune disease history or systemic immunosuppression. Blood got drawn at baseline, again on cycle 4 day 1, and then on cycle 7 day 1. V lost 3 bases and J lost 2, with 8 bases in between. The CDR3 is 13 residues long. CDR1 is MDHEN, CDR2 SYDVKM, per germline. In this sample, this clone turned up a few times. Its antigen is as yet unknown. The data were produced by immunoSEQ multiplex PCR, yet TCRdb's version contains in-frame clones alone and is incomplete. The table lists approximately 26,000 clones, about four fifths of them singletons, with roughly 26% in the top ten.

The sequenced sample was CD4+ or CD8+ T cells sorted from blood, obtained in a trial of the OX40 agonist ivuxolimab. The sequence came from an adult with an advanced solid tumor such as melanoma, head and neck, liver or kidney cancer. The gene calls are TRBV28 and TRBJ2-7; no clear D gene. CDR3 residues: CASSLGGPYEQYF. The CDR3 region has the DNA TGTGCCAGCAGTTTGGGCGGACCCTACGAGCAGTACTTC.